This T cell receptor (beta chain) was identified in a study of cytomegalovirus exposure and HLA in healthy donors. Study-level findings and limits: Specificity of three CMV-associated chains for CMV antigens was verified in vitro. Because they were indistinguishable, some V segments, including TRBV6-2 and TRBV6-3, were excluded. Researchers reported in a later analysis that common viral pathogens appeared linked to several top clusters.

In germline, CDR1 is MGHRA, CDR2 YSYEKL. This CDR3 spans 13 amino acids. V shed 4 bases and J shed 15 bases, with 19 bases lying between them. Details on this clone: Antigen specificity is unknown.

PCR was performed using 60 Vbeta and 13 Jbeta primers. This table comes from immunoSEQ multiplex PCR, and its TCRdb copy is limited to in-frame clones, with some not included. This sample has approximately 92,000 clones, with over 70% found just once. The sequence was obtained from a middle-aged man in good health and CMV-seropositive. V gene TRBV4-1 combines with J gene TRBJ2-1; maybe TRBD2 (7 bases). The specimen was PBMCs. The CDR3 is CASSLSKGGLTFF. The CDR3 DNA reads as TGCGCCAGCAGCCTTTCAAAGGGGGGGCTAACGTTCTTC.